The sequence of this TCR beta chain was determined in a study of blood T cell repertoires in COVID-19 (dated by TCRdb to 2019 to 2021). With respect to the entire study: Collaborator samples came from the United States, Italy and Spain and covered acute and convalescent phases of COVID-19. The material from the prospective study consisted of cDNA or gDNA derived from T cells, B-cell-depleted T cells, or PBMCs. The dataset comprised deeply sampled blood TCRbeta repertoires from subjects exposed to, actively infected with, or recovered from COVID-19. A freely available public database, intended as a resource for researchers studying the immune response to SARS-CoV-2, is where the repertoires were released. Samples came from the ongoing ImmuneRACE study (first 160 participants) plus 1,254 subjects from 6 global collaborators. The sample metadata nearly always contained a de-identified subject ID, COVID-19 status, age in years and sex. Where HLA class I and class II types were available, the types were taken from metadata supplied by the sample provider, not from assay-based typing.

A note on this clone: Which antigen it targets is not known. The input lacks base qualities; no much larger clone sits a single base away.

Whole blood was collected in K2EDTA tubes by collaborating institutions according to the institutions' own protocols. For TCRbeta analysis, collaborators shipped samples as frozen whole blood, isolated PBMCs, or DNA extracted from either of those sample types. What the authors observed across the whole study: The quantity of clinical and demographic metadata differed by source and by participant and was supplied without curation.

TCRbeta CDR3 regions were amplified from genomic DNA by means of the immunoSEQ Assay, a bias-controlled multiplex PCR. The authors' analysis ran thus. Within the assay, amplification of reference gene primers was used to estimate how many nucleated cells each sample contained. Sequence reads were collapsed and filtered to measure the absolute abundance of every unique TCRbeta CDR3 rearrangement. For each sample, productive Simpson clonality was calculated by taking the square root of Simpson's diversity index across productive rearrangements. TCRdb holds this immuneACCESS table with in-frame rearrangements only. Some clones are missing; in checked studies, unresolved V genes explain under half, and the rest has no known cause. The DNA gave D and trimming, while V, J and clone size come from that table. This sample is represented by more than 20,000 clones; approximately 80% of them were singletons. The biggest ten clones account for roughly 20% of the sample.

What was sequenced was peripheral blood. This TCR was recovered from a man older than 75 with active or convalescent COVID-19.

The nucleotide sequence is TGTGCCTGGAACCCTGTAGCGGGAGGGCCTGATACGCAGTATTTT. This translates into CAWNPVAGGPDTQYF. The chain was built from TRBV30 and TRBJ2-3; 11 middle bases align to TRBD2. Germline trimming amounts to 4 bases on V and 6 bases on J, with 9 as the count of junction bases outside the gene matches. From a lookup of the germline V gene (reference sequence), CDR1 and CDR2 are GTSNPN and SVGIG. The cysteine opens and the phenylalanine closes a CDR3 of 15 amino acids. Kept here is only the CDR3 DNA, which spans 45 bases and is read in frame from base 1.